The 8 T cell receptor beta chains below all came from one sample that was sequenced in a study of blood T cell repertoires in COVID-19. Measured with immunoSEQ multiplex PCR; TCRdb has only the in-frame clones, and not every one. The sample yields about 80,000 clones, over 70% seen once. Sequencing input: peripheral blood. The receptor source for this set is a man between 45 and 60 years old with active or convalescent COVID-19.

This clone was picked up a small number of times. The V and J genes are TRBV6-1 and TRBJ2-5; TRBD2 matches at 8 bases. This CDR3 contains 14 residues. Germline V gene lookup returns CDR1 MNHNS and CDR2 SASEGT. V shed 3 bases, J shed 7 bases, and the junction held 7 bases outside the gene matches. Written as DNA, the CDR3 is TGTGCCAGCAGTGAGGGTAGCGGGGCGGGGACCCAGTACTTC. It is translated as CASSEGSGAGTQYF.

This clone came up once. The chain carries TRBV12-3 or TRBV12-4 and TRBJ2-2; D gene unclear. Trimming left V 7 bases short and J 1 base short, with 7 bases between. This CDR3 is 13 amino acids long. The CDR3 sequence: CASTPVNTGELFF. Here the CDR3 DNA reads TGTGCCAGCACCCCAGTGAACACCGGGGAGCTGTTTTTT.

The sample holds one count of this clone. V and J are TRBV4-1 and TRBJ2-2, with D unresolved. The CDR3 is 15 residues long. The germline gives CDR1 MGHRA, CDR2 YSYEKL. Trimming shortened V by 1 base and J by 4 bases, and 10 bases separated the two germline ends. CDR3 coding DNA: TGCGCCAGCAGCCAAGGAGTACCGGGCACCGGGGAGCTGTTTTTT. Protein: CASSQGVPGTGELFF.

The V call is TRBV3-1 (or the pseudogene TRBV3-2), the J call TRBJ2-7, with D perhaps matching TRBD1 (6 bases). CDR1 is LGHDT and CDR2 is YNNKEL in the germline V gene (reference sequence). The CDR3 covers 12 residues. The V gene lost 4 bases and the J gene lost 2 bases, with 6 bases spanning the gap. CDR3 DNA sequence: TGTGCCAGCAGCCGGGACACCTACGAGCAGTACTTC. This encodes CASSRDTYEQYF.

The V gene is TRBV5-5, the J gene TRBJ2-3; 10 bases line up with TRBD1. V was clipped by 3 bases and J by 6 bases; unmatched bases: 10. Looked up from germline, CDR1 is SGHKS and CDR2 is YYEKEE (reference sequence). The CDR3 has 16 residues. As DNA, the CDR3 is TGTGCCAGCAGCTCCTTCCCGACAGGGGGCGCGGATACGCAGTATTTT. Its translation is CASSSFPTGGADTQYF. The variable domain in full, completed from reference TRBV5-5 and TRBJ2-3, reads DAGVTQSPTHLIKTRGQQVTLRCSPISGHKSVSWYQQVLGQGPQFIFQYYEKEERGRGNFPDRFSARQFPNYSSELNVNALLLGDSALYLCASSSFPTGGADTQYFGPGTRLTVL.

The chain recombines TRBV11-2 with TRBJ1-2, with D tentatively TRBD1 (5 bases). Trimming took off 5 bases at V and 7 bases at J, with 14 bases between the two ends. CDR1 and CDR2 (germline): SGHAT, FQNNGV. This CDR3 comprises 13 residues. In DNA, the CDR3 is TGTGCCAGCAGCGAAGCCCGGGGACTTGGCTACACCTTC. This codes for CASSEARGLGYTF. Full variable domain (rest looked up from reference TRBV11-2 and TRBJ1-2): EAGVAQSPRYKIIEKRQSVAFWCNPISGHATLYWYQQILGQGPKLLIQFQNNGVVDDSQLPKDRFSAERLKGVDSTLKIQPAKLEDSAVYLCASSEARGLGYTFGSGTRLTVV.

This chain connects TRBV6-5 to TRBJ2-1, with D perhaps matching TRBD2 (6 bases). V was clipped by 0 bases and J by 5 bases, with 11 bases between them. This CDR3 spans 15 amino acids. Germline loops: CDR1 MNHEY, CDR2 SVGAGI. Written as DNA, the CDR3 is TGTGCCAGCAGTTACTCAAGGACTACCCACAATGAGCAGTTCTTC. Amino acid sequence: CASSYSRTTHNEQFF.

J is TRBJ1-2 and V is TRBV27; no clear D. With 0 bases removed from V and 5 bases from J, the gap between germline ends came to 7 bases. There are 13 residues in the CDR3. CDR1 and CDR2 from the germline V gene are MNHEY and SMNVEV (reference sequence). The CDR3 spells CASSLSSRYGYTF. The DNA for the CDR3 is TGTGCCAGCAGTTTATCCTCCAGATATGGCTACACCTTC.